These 22 T cell receptor beta chains were sequenced from one sample in a study of response to subunit inactivated influenza vaccine (dated by TCRdb to the late 2010s). Receptor amplification or capture employed RT-PCR. Sequencing instrument: Illumina HiSeq 2500. TCRdb trimmed public reads at Q25 via fastp, called clones via MiXCR and kept in-frame beta chains. One record per CDR3 amino acid sequence lists the most common genes and DNA. Recorded for this sample are around 200,000 distinct CDR3 sequences; about 12% of them occurred a single time. The biggest ten clones account for 25% to 30% of the sample. These same data were also listed under a study on T cells expressing NK-cell markers. The other study reports the following: TCR beta cDNA libraries were made by 5'RACE template switching that added a universal primer site and unique molecular identifiers.

This material consisted of CD8+ T cells sorted from PBMCs, taken approximately 13 days after vaccination. The receptors were gathered from a man aged 50-60 years who received an inactivated influenza vaccine. Donor details come from another sample of the same person, matched by shared clones.

The chain recombines TRBV28 with TRBJ1-5; 10 bases agree with TRBD1. The V gene end was trimmed by 3 bases and the J gene end by 2 bases; junction bases not matched to a gene: 7. This CDR3 spans 17 amino acids. Germline V gene sequence: CDR1 MDHEN, CDR2 SYDVKM. DNA for the CDR3: TGTGCCAGCAGTTTGGGACAGGGGACGATCGGCAATCAGCCCCAGCATTTT. Translating gives CASSLGQGTIGNQPQHF.

This chain connects TRBV27 to TRBJ2-1; TRBD2 is a possible D gene (6 bases). The V end lost 10 bases, the J end lost 1 base, and 11 bases lay between the germline ends. The length of the CDR3 is 13 residues. Germline lookup yields CDR1 MNHEY and CDR2 SMNVEV (reference sequence). CDR3 nucleotides: TGTGCCATAGGCGGGGCTTCCTACAATGAGCAGTTCTTC. Translation: CAIGGASYNEQFF.

This clonotype was detected many times. The chain is built from TRBV15 and TRBJ1-4; D gene ambiguous. V was clipped by 3 bases and J by 0 bases, with 8 bases between them. CDR1 and CDR2 (germline): LNHNV, YYDKDF (reference sequence). CDR3 length: 15 amino acids. The CDR3 DNA reads as TGTGCCACCAGCAGGAAAACTGCAACTAATGAAAAACTGTTTTTT. It is translated as CATSRKTATNEKLFF.

Concerning this clonotype itself: A much larger clone is a single base away; this may be a read error. The chain is built from TRBV12-3 or TRBV12-4 and TRBJ2-7; D is tentatively TRBD1 or TRBD2 (5 bases each). The CDR3 spans 13 residues. The CDR3 reads CASSEGTLYEKYF. DNA for the CDR3: TGTGCCAGCAGCGAAGGGACCCTCTACGAGAAGTACTTC.

This clonotype has a count of ten or more. CDR3 residues: CASGWTGSGELFF. The CDR3 DNA reads as TGTGCCAGCGGCTGGACAGGGTCCGGGGAGCTGTTTTTT. The chain couples TRBV27 to TRBJ2-2; 8 bases are a match to TRBD1. CDR1 and CDR2 (germline): MNHEY, SMNVEV (reference sequence). The CDR3 loop spans 13 amino acids. V lost 8 bases and J lost 6; bases outside the gene matches: 5.

This clonotype was observed at least ten times. This chain links TRBV10-3 with TRBJ2-7, with D possibly called TRBD1 or TRBD2 (5 bases each). This CDR3 region has 15 residues. CDR1 and CDR2 (germline): ENHRY, SYGVKD. V lost 2 bases and J lost 2, with 13 bases in between. The CDR3 DNA sequence: TGTGCCATCAGTGAGGGGGGAATAGGGACCTACGAGCAGTACTTC. Protein: CAISEGGIGTYEQYF.

This clonotype has just a few counts. J is TRBJ2-7 and V is TRBV7-8; 7 bases map to TRBD1. CDR3 length: 13 amino acids. Germline V gives CDR1 SGHVS, CDR2 FQNEAQ. J was trimmed by 6 bases and V by 3 bases; bases with no gene match: 5. This CDR3 reads CASSLTGPSEQYF. The CDR3 bases are TGTGCCAGCAGCTTGACAGGGCCCTCCGAGCAGTACTTC.

This clonotype showed up many times. This chain joins TRBV27 and TRBJ2-7; TRBD2 agrees at 7 bases. The CDR3 runs to 16 residues. The J segment lost 0 bases and the V segment lost 3 bases, leaving 8 bases of the junction unmatched. The germline V gene encodes CDR1 MNHEY and CDR2 SMNVEV (reference sequence). As DNA, the CDR3 is TGTGCCAGCAGTTTTATCTCTAGCGGAGGCTCCTACGAGCAGTACTTC. Its translation: CASSFISSGGSYEQYF.

The chain recombines TRBV13 with TRBJ2-3, with TRBD2 matching 10 bases. This CDR3 spans 15 amino acids. CDR1 and CDR2 (germline): PRHDT, FYEKMQ (reference sequence). V shed 6 bases and J 7 bases; nucleotides not matched to a gene: 10. The CDR3 DNA reads as TGTGCCAGCAGACCACCGGGACTAGCGTGGAATACGCAGTATTTT. Amino acid sequence: CASRPPGLAWNTQYF. Filled out from reference TRBV13 and TRBJ2-3, the complete variable domain reads AAGVIQSPRHLIKEKRETATLKCYPIPRHDTVYWYQQGPGQDPQFLISFYEKMQSDKGSIPDRFSAQQFSDYHSELNMSSLELGDSALYFCASRPPGLAWNTQYFGPGTRLTVL.

Many counts were recorded for this clonotype. The gene calls are TRBV2 and TRBJ2-5; 7 bases line up with TRBD1. The CDR3 runs to 13 residues. V was clipped by 4 bases and J by 3 bases; unmatched bases: 2. CDR1 SNHLY and CDR2 FYNNEI come from the germline V gene. DNA for the CDR3: TGTGCCAGCAGTGGACAGGGCGAAGAGACCCAGTACTTC. Protein product: CASSGQGEETQYF. Looking up the rest from reference TRBV2 and TRBJ2-5 gives the full variable domain: EPEVTQTPSHQVTQMGQEVILRCVPISNHLYFYWYRQILGQKVEFLVSFYNNEISEKSEIFDDQFSVERPDGSNFTLKIRSTKLEDSAMYFCASSGQGEETQYFGPGTRLLVL.

This clonotype occurred a few times. This rearrangement joins TRBV7-8 to TRBJ2-5; the match to TRBD2 covers 8 bases. J was trimmed by 3 bases and V by 0 bases; bases with no gene match: 18. CDR3 size: 20 residues. CDR1 is SGHVS, CDR2 FQNEAQ, per germline. Here the CDR3 reads CASSLALEWREAPGEETQYF. CDR3 nucleotide sequence: TGTGCCAGCAGCTTAGCCCTAGAATGGCGGGAGGCCCCGGGTGAAGAGACCCAGTACTTC.

The chain recombines TRBV29-1 with TRBJ2-7; 9 bases are a match to TRBD2. The CDR3 is made up of 12 amino acids. V was pared by 6 bases and J by 3 bases, with 3 bases of the junction left unmatched. CDR1 is SQVTM and CDR2 is ANQGSEA in the germline V gene. The CDR3 sequence is CSVAAGGYEQYF. The CDR3 nucleotides read TGCAGCGTAGCAGCGGGGGGCTACGAGCAGTACTTC.

The chain joins TRBV11-2 to TRBJ2-7, with D tentatively TRBD1 (5 bases). This CDR3 contains 12 residues. Germline lookup yields CDR1 SGHAT and CDR2 FQNNGV. Trimming took 7 bases from V and 7 from J, leaving 14 bases between them. In DNA form, the CDR3 reads TGTGCCAGCACCAAAGGGGTTAGGGAGCAGTACTTC. Protein product: CASTKGVREQYF.

This clonotype was observed a handful of times. V and J are TRBV4-2 and TRBJ2-7; D could derive from TRBD1 or TRBD2 (5 bases each). Germline V gives CDR1 LGHNA, CDR2 YNFKEQ. CDR3 length equals 16 residues. V dropped 0 bases and J dropped 7 bases, with 19 bases sitting between them. The DNA of the CDR3 is TGTGCCAGCAGCCAAGATGGGGGAAGAACGGGGCGGGAGCAGTACTTC. Translation gives CASSQDGGRTGREQYF.

The chain couples TRBV12-3 or TRBV12-4 to TRBJ2-2; D perhaps matches TRBD2 (6 bases). The CDR3 sequence is 16 residues long. V lost 5 bases and J lost 0, with 13 bases in between. The CDR3 DNA sequence: TGTGCCAGCAGTCTAGGAGGGACCGCGAACACCGGGGAGCTGTTTTTT. Amino acids: CASSLGGTANTGELFF.

This chain uses TRBV11-3 with TRBJ2-3, with a tentative D call TRBD1 (6 bases). CDR1 and CDR2 from the germline V gene are SGHNT and YENEEA. The CDR3 is made up of 15 amino acids. V lost 4 bases to trimming and J lost 0 bases, with 11 bases between them. For the CDR3, the DNA is TGTGCCAGCAGCTCCGGACAGTTTAGCACAGATACGCAGTATTTT. Encoded protein: CASSSGQFSTDTQYF.

The CDR3 loop is CSVEGPGPSYEQYF. For the CDR3, the DNA is TGCAGCGTTGAAGGTCCAGGACCCTCCTACGAGCAGTACTTC. The J gene is TRBJ2-7, the V gene TRBV29-1; D gene uncertain. Trimming left V 1 base short and J 0 bases short, with 10 bases between. This CDR3 has 14 residues. Germline CDR1 is SQVTM and CDR2 is ANQGSEA.

This clonotype was detected only a few times. The chain is built from TRBV12-3 or TRBV12-4 and TRBJ2-1; perhaps TRBD2 as D (5 bases). CDR3 length: 14 amino acids. The germline V and J ends were trimmed by 7 bases and 7 bases, with 17 bases remaining between them. CDR3 sequence reads: CASIIGERANEQFF. CDR3 in DNA: TGTGCCAGCATAATTGGGGAGAGAGCAAATGAGCAGTTCTTC.

This clonotype showed up just a few times. The chain joins TRBV7-6 to TRBJ1-4; D is perhaps TRBD1 (5 bases). This CDR3 is built from 15 residues. V lost 1 base and J lost 5, with 11 bases in between. Germline CDR1 SGHVS, CDR2 FNYEAQ. CDR3 sequence: CASSLEVTANEKLFF. The CDR3 nucleotides read TGTGCCAGCAGCTTAGAGGTGACAGCAAATGAAAAACTGTTTTTT.

As concerns this clonotype: A single base separates this from a much larger clone, so it may be a read error. J is TRBJ2-1 and V is TRBV9; D call uncertain. This CDR3 has 15 amino acids. With 3 bases removed from V and 7 bases from J, the gap between germline ends came to 17 bases. The germline V gene has CDR1 SGDLS and CDR2 YYNGEE. The DNA of the CDR3 is TGTGCCAGCAGCGCCCGTGTGCACCATCGGAATGAGCAGTTCTTC. Translating gives CASSARVHHRNEQFF.

The V and J genes are TRBV19 and TRBJ2-7; 10 bases map to TRBD1. Germline values: CDR1 LNHDA, CDR2 SQIVND (reference sequence). The CDR3 extends over 15 amino acids. Germline trimming cut 5 bases from V and 3 bases from J; bases unmatched to any gene: 7. The CDR3 bases are TGTGCCAGTAGTGACTGGACAGGGGGTAGCTACGAGCAGTACTTC. Translating it yields CASSDWTGGSYEQYF.

There are a few counts of this clonotype. This chain connects TRBV10-3 to TRBJ2-5; 12 bases are shared with TRBD2. The length of the CDR3 is 15 residues. V was clipped by 10 bases and J by 5 bases; unmatched bases: 11. Germline assignment: CDR1 ENHRY and CDR2 SYGVKD. CDR3 coding DNA: TGTGCCACCAAGTCGACTAGCGGGAGCGCGGAGACCCAGTACTTC. It codes for CATKSTSGSAETQYF.